Included here is one T cell receptor (beta chain) sequence, with context. Antigen specificity is unknown. This entry comes from a study of OX40 agonist ivuxolimab in advanced cancers. The wider study: Patients were infused with ivuxolimab every 2 weeks at 0.01 to 10 mg/kg. Dose-escalation cases comprised hepatocellular carcinoma, melanoma, renal cell or head and neck cancer.

Profiled with immunoSEQ multiplex PCR; TCRdb holds only in-frame clones, not every one. The sample shows 80,000 or so clones, approximately 85% of them seen only once. Blood sampling was done at baseline, cycle 4 day 1, and cycle 7 day 1. V was pared by 2 bases and J by 6 bases, with 5 bases between. Looked up from germline, CDR1 is KGHSH and CDR2 is LQKENI. The CDR3 covers 11 residues. General study findings and limits: Dosing at 0.1 to 3.0 mg/kg was accompanied by clonal expansion of CD4+ and CD8+ blood T cells by week 6.

The sample consisted of CD4+ or CD8+ T cells sorted from blood, taken in a trial of the OX40 agonist ivuxolimab. The sequence was collected from an adult with an advanced solid tumor such as melanoma, head and neck, liver or kidney cancer. This chain uses TRBV18 with TRBJ2-7; possible D gene TRBD1, 5 bases. The CDR3 nucleotides read TGTGCCAGCTCACCAGGGGCCGAGCAGTACTTC. The encoded protein is CASSPGAEQYF.